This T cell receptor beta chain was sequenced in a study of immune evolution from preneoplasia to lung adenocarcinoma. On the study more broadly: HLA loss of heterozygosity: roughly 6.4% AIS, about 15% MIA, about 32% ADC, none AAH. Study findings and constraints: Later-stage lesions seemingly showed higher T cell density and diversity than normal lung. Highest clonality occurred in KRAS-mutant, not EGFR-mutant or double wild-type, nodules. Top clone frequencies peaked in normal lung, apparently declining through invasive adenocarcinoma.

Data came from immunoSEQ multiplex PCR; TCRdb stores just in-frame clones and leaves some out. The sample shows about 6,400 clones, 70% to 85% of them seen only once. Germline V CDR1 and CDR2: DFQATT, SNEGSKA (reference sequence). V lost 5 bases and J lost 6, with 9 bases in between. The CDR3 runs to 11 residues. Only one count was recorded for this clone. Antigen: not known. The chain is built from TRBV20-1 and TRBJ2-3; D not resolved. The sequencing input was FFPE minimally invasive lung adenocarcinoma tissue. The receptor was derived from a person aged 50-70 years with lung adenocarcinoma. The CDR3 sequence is CSAPPWDTQYF. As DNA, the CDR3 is TGCAGTGCTCCCCCGTGGGATACGCAGTATTTT.